This TCR beta chain is from a study of T-cell memory formation after mild COVID-19. Study observations and caveats: The finding that pre-infection memory included some responding clones suggested that cross-reactive memory joined. The study found contracting CD4+ clones mainly in CM and EM and contracting CD8+ clones in EMRA. Later expanders leaned CD4+, whereas day 15 to 85 contracting clones were balanced CD4/CD8.

J gave up 4 bases and V 7 bases, and 6 bases lay outside the gene matches. From germline, CDR1 is SQVTM and CDR2 ANQGSEA. CDR3 size: 13 residues. Notes on this clonotype: Its specificity is not known.

It was 5'RACE with constant-segment primers that produced the TCR alpha and TCR beta cDNA libraries, which carried sample barcodes and UMIs. One entry per CDR3 protein, called by TCRdb with MiXCR from the 5' RACE reads. This table has approximately 210,000 distinct CDR3 sequences, about 27% appearing once. This sequence was found in an adult woman who had mild COVID-19 (a few samples of this study predate the infection). Cell type and time point are not known. The chain employs TRBV29-1 and TRBJ2-5; 10 bases are shared with TRBD1. Sequenced sample: PBMCs or a T cell subset sorted from them (not recorded which). The CDR3 DNA is TGCAGCGCACGTGGACAGGGGGTAGAGACCCAGTACTTC. Its translation: CSARGQGVETQYF.